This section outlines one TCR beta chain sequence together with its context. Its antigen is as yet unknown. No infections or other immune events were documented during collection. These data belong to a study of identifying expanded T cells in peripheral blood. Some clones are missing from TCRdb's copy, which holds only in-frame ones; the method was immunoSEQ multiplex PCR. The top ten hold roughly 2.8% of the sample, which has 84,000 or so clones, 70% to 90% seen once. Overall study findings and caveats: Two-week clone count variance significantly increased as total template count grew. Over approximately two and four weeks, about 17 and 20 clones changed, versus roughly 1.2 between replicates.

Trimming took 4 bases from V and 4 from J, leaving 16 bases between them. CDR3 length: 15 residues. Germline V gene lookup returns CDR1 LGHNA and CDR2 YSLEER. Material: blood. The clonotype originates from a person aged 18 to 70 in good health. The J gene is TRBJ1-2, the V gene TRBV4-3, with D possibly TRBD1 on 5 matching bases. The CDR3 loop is CASSPSTRQTYGYTF. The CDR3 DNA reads TGCGCCAGCAGCCCAAGTACCCGACAGACCTATGGCTACACCTTC.